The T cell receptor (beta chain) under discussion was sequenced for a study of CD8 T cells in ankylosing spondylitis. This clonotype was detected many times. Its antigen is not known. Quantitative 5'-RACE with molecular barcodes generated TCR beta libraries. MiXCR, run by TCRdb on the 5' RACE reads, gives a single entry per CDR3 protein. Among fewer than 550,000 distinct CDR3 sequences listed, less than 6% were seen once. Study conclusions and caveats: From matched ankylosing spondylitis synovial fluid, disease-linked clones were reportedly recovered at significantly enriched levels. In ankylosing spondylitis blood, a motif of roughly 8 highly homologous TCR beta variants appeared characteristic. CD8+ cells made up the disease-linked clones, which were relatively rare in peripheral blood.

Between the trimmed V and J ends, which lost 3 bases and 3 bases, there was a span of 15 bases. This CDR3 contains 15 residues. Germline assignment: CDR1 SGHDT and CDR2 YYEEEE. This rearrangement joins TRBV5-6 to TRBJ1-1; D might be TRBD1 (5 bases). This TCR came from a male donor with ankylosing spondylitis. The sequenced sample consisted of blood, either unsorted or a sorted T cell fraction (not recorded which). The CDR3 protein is CASSSSHGAYTEAFF. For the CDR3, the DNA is TGTGCCAGCAGCTCCTCCCACGGGGCGTACACTGAAGCTTTCTTT.